Below, 15 T cell receptor beta chains from the same sample are listed, as sequenced in a study of cytomegalovirus exposure and HLA in healthy donors. The PCR had 60 Vbeta and 13 Jbeta primers. Assay used: immunoSEQ multiplex PCR; TCRdb lists only in-frame clones, some missing. The data show approximately 140,000 clones, roughly 80% seen once. Sequencing was done on a sample of PBMCs. The receptors here all came from a man aged 40-55 years in good health and CMV-seropositive.

This clone was counted a few times. The gene calls are TRBV29-1 and TRBJ1-1; 9 nucleotides line up with TRBD1. The CDR3 length is 13 residues. V shed 4 bases and J 4 bases; nucleotides not matched to a gene: 4. The germline V gene has CDR1 SQVTM and CDR2 ANQGSEA. CDR3 in DNA: TGCAGCGTTGTACAGGGGGCGAGCACTGAAGCTTTCTTT. This encodes CSVVQGASTEAFF.

This clone was detected only a few times. The chain employs TRBV7-9 and TRBJ2-1, with 8 bases fitting TRBD1. Germline CDR1 SEHNR, CDR2 FQNEAQ (reference sequence). The CDR3 runs 14 residues. CDR3 coding DNA: TGTTCCGGAGGACAGCAGGGGGCCTTCAATGAGCAGTTCTTC. This sequence encodes CSGGQQGAFNEQFF. The full variable domain, rest sourced from reference TRBV7-9 and TRBJ2-1, is DTGVSQNPRHKITKRGQNVTFRCDPISEHNRLYWYRQTLGQGPEFLTYFQNEAQLEKSRLLSDRFSAERPKGSFSTLEIQRTEQGDSAMYLCSGGQQGAFNEQFFGPGTRLTVL.

This chain links TRBV11-2 with TRBJ2-3, with 10 bases aligning to TRBD2. The CDR3 is 16 residues long. Unmatched junction bases numbered 7, after V lost 3 bases and J lost 4 bases. Germline CDR1 and CDR2: SGHAT and FQNNGV. CDR3 bases: TGTGCCAGCAGCTTTATCTCTAGCGGGAGTGCAGATACGCAGTATTTT. Protein: CASSFISSGSADTQYF.

This chain connects TRBV10-3 to TRBJ2-5, with unresolved D. Germline CDR1 ENHRY, CDR2 SYGVKD. V dropped 11 bases and J dropped 2 bases, with 15 bases sitting between them. The CDR3 totals 13 residues. CDR3 DNA sequence: TGTGCCGCCCGAGCTAATCCTCAAGAGACCCAGTACTTC. Translating gives CAARANPQETQYF.

This clone has a handful of counts. The chain is built from TRBV15 and TRBJ2-3, with TRBD1 identical over 8 bases. The trim removed 6 bases at V and 2 bases at J, leaving 10 bases unmatched. The germline V gene has CDR1 LNHNV and CDR2 YYDKDF (reference sequence). The length of the CDR3 is 16 residues. CDR3: CATRVGTGTNTDTQYF. As DNA, the CDR3 is TGTGCCACCAGGGTGGGGACAGGCACTAACACAGATACGCAGTATTTT.

This clone has just one count. CDR3 amino acids: CASSQDTPFEGWRYYEQYF. CDR3 in DNA: TGCGCCAGCAGCCAAGATACCCCATTCGAGGGATGGAGGTACTACGAGCAGTACTTC. V is TRBV4-1 and J is TRBJ2-7, with D tentatively TRBD2 (5 bases). This CDR3 has 19 amino acids. V dropped 0 bases and J dropped 3 bases, with 24 bases sitting between them. Germline V gene data show CDR1 as MGHRA and CDR2 as YSYEKL.

The chain joins TRBV30 to TRBJ1-1; TRBD1 might be the D (6 bases). V lost 3 bases to trimming and J lost 1 base, with 15 bases between them. The CDR3 extends over 15 amino acids. Germline V gene sequence: CDR1 GTSNPN, CDR2 SVGIG (reference sequence). The CDR3 here is CAWSQDDRTNTEAFF. The CDR3 DNA reads as TGTGCCTGGAGCCAAGACGACAGGACGAACACTGAAGCTTTCTTT.

This chain links TRBV7-9 with TRBJ2-7; D perhaps matches TRBD1 (7 bases). The CDR3 extends over 12 amino acids. The V and J ends lost 5 bases and 3 bases respectively, with 8 bases between them. From germline, CDR1 is SEHNR and CDR2 FQNEAQ (reference sequence). CDR3 sequence reads: CASSQGGYEQYF. The CDR3 bases are TGTGCCAGCAGCCAGGGGGGCTACGAGCAGTACTTC.

A single count supports this clone. The rearrangement joins TRBV11-2 to TRBJ1-1, with D possibly being TRBD1 (6 bases). CDR3 length equals 13 residues. The germline V gene has CDR1 SGHAT and CDR2 FQNNGV. Trimming shortened V by 1 base and J by 10 bases, and 13 bases separated the two germline ends. DNA for the CDR3: TGTGCCAGCAGCTTAGCCGGGGGGCATTTAGCTTTCTTT. Its protein is CASSLAGGHLAFF.

CDR3 in DNA: TGTGCCAGCAGCAGACCGGGAGACGAGACCGGGGAGCTGTTTTTT. Translating gives CASSRPGDETGELFF. The genes are TRBV7-7 and TRBJ2-2; possible D gene TRBD2, 6 bases. The CDR3 spans 15 residues. Germline V gives CDR1 SSHAT, CDR2 FNYEAQ (reference sequence). Trimming pared 5 bases from V and 5 bases from J, leaving 15 bases between.

The chain combines TRBV27 with TRBJ2-7, with 12 nucleotides matching TRBD2. J lost 1 base, V lost 8 bases, and 12 bases had no gene match. The CDR3 is 17 residues long. Germline assignment: CDR1 MNHEY and CDR2 SMNVEV (reference sequence). CDR3 residues: CASPTRTSGASSYEQYF. The CDR3 DNA is TGTGCCAGCCCTACCAGGACTAGCGGGGCCTCTTCCTACGAGCAGTACTTC.

The chain links TRBV6-5 to TRBJ2-7, with TRBD1 as a possible D gene (6 bases). From germline, CDR1 is MNHEY and CDR2 SVGAGI. The CDR3 has 16 residues. V dropped 0 bases and J dropped 5 bases, with 17 bases sitting between them. The CDR3 region is CASSYSGAGTVHEQYF. In nucleotides, the CDR3 is TGTGCCAGCAGTTACTCGGGGGCAGGAACCGTCCACGAGCAGTACTTC.

The chain has TRBV7-3 and TRBJ2-2; 10 bases fit TRBD2. Trimming cost V 6 bases and J 3 bases; bases outside gene matches: 4. The V gene's germline CDR1 is SGHTA and CDR2 FQGTGA. There are 15 residues in the CDR3. Here the CDR3 reads CASSLTSGYTGELFF. CDR3 nucleotides: TGTGCCAGCAGTTTGACTAGCGGGTACACCGGGGAGCTGTTTTTT.

The chain combines TRBV18 with TRBJ1-1; 7 bases fit TRBD1. V was clipped by 2 bases and J by 5 bases; unmatched bases: 8. Germline lookup yields CDR1 KGHSH and CDR2 LQKENI. The length of the CDR3 is 15 residues. CDR3 region: CASSPSSGTVTEAFF. For the CDR3, the DNA is TGTGCCAGCTCACCATCTTCCGGGACAGTAACTGAAGCTTTCTTT.

The chain joins TRBV11-3 to TRBJ2-2, with 8 bases fitting TRBD2. This CDR3 contains 17 residues. Germline V gene data show CDR1 as SGHNT and CDR2 as YENEEA. V trimming: 2 bases; J trimming: 6 bases; junction bases outside the gene matches: 11. The CDR3 here is CASSLSRSGGLAGELFF. The CDR3 DNA sequence: TGTGCCAGCAGCTTATCCCGTTCGGGAGGGCTCGCCGGGGAGCTGTTTTTT.